This T cell receptor beta chain was identified in a study of response to subunit inactivated influenza vaccine listed by TCRdb under 2018. Turning to the overall study: Deep quantitative T cell receptor repertoire profiling was used in the study to track responses to a trivalent subunit inactivated influenza vaccine.

Summary of the overall study and its limitations: It was suggested by the authors that each seasonal influenza vaccination may recruit only a limited number of new T cells.

Library creation used RT-PCR. These reads were obtained on an Illumina HiSeq 2500. The public reads were reprocessed in TCRdb via fastp at Q25 and MiXCR, keeping in-frame beta chains. Each entry merges the rows of one CDR3 protein and shows their most common DNA and genes. The sample data list approximately 700,000 distinct CDR3 sequences, and around 16% of these were observed just once. The ten largest account for approximately 10% of the sample. The CDR3 holds 14 amino acids from the cysteine to the phenylalanine. Only the CDR3 DNA stays, 42 bases, in frame from base 1. Clipping removes 5 bases from V and 5 bases from J, with 6 as the unmatched junction base count. The germline V gene yields SGHTA for CDR1 and FQGNSA for CDR2. Notes on this clonotype: Which antigen it targets is not known. No qualities accompany the bases; no much larger clone lies one base away.

The chain joins TRBV7-2 to TRBJ2-3; 8 bases in between match TRBD2. The TCR originated in a man aged 50 to 59 who received an inactivated influenza vaccine. Donor details come from another sample of the same person, matched by shared clones. This material consisted of PBMCs from blood, taken about 13 days after vaccination. The CDR3 reads CASSRGGLGDTQYF. The DNA is as follows: TGTGCCAGCAGCCGGGGGGGTCTTGGAGATACGCAGTATTTT.